What follows are 31 T cell receptor beta chains derived from one specimen sequenced in a study of shared clonotypes between healthy human individuals. The method was immunoSEQ multiplex PCR; TCRdb's version includes in-frame clones alone and lacks a portion of them. Altogether a few million clones are present, just under 95% being singletons, with the ten largest covering approximately 0.4%. Sequenced sample: naive CD4+ T cells from PBMCs. The subset is: CD45RA+ positively selected. These receptors were collected from a man between 18 and 35 years old in good health. Some clones in this sample may be carry-over from other donors' samples.

The sample holds a few counts of this clone. The V gene is TRBV7-9, the J gene TRBJ1-2; D unresolved. The CDR3 covers 11 residues. The germline V gene has CDR1 SEHNR and CDR2 FQNEAQ (reference sequence). Trimming left V 8 bases short and J 8 bases short, with 12 bases between. CDR3 in DNA: TGTGCCAGCTCGTCAGAGTTGGGCTACACCTTC. Encoded protein: CASSSELGYTF.

The CDR3 reads CASSHIGVGAEAFF. Here the CDR3 DNA reads TGTGCCAGTAGTCACATCGGGGTTGGGGCTGAAGCTTTCTTT. The genes are TRBV19 and TRBJ1-1, with D uncertain. The CDR3 has 14 amino acids. The germline gives CDR1 LNHDA, CDR2 SQIVND (reference sequence). The V end was cut by 5 bases, the J end by 6 bases, with 16 bases between.

J is TRBJ1-4 and V is TRBV5-4, with a weak D call TRBD1 (5 bases). The ends were cut back, 4 bases at V and 8 bases at J, with 15 bases in the middle. The germline V gene has CDR1 SGHNT and CDR2 YYREEE (reference sequence). There are 14 residues in the CDR3. The CDR3 sequence: CASSTGAPSEKLFF. The CDR3 DNA reads as TGTGCCAGCAGCACCGGGGCACCAAGCGAAAAACTGTTTTTT.

This rearrangement joins TRBV7-2 to TRBJ2-1; 9 bases line up with TRBD2. Losses at the gene ends were 6 bases for V and 2 bases for J; bases not matched to a gene: 5. Germline V gene sequence: CDR1 SGHTA, CDR2 FQGNSA. This CDR3 is built from 15 residues. The CDR3: CASRYRLAAYNEQFF. The CDR3 nucleotides read TGTGCCAGCAGATACCGACTAGCGGCCTACAATGAGCAGTTCTTC.

The chain employs TRBV6-1 and TRBJ1-5; D not certain. Germline V gives CDR1 MNHNS, CDR2 SASEGT. The CDR3 loop spans 13 amino acids. Trimming pared 1 base from V and 4 bases from J, leaving 5 bases between. The CDR3 region has the DNA TGTGCCAGCAGTGAAGACGGGAATCAGCCCCAGCATTTT. As protein: CASSEDGNQPQHF.

This rearrangement joins TRBV7-5 to TRBJ1-4; the D call of TRBD1 is as the table states it, not checked on the DNA. TRBV7-5 counts as a pseudogene. The CDR3 spans 16 residues. The DNA for the CDR3 is TGTGCCAGAAGCGACGACAGGGGTGGAACTAATGAAAAACTGTTTTTT. Protein sequence: CARSDDRGGTNEKLFF.

The V gene is TRBV7-6, the J gene TRBJ1-4; TRBD1 matches at 7 bases. There are 12 residues in the CDR3. V lost 4 bases and J lost 12; bases outside the gene matches: 5. Germline-derived CDR1 and CDR2 are SGHVS and FNYEAQ. CDR3 nucleotide sequence: TGTGCCAGCAGCTCCGGCAGGGGGGAACTGTTTTTT. Residues: CASSSGRGELFF.

The V and J genes are TRBV30 and TRBJ1-6, with D possibly matching TRBD1 (5 bases). The V and J ends lost 0 bases and 7 bases respectively, with 10 bases between them. This CDR3 has 14 amino acids. CDR1 is GTSNPN, CDR2 SVGIG, per germline (reference sequence). The CDR3 reads CAWSVLGGNSPLHF. CDR3 DNA sequence: TGTGCCTGGAGTGTTTTGGGGGGAAATTCACCCCTCCACTTT.

The chain is built from TRBV11-3 and TRBJ2-2; D gene ambiguous. V was shortened by 5 bases and J by 4 bases, with 20 bases between the two germline ends. This CDR3 spans 17 amino acids. From germline, CDR1 is SGHNT and CDR2 YENEEA. This CDR3 reads CASSAGFKGHGTGELFF. The CDR3 DNA sequence: TGTGCCAGCAGCGCCGGGTTTAAGGGCCACGGCACCGGGGAGCTGTTTTTT.

The chain couples TRBV11-2 to TRBJ2-3; TRBD2 might be the D (6 bases). This CDR3 is built from 11 residues. Germline V lookup: CDR1 SGHAT, CDR2 FQNNGV. Deletions cut 8 bases from V and 5 bases from J, with 8 bases between. CDR3 sequence (DNA): TGTGCCAGCGAAGCGGGAGATACGCAGTATTTT. Protein: CASEAGDTQYF.

The chain is built from TRBV28 and TRBJ2-1; perhaps TRBD2 as D (5 bases). Germline V gives CDR1 MDHEN, CDR2 SYDVKM. The V end lost 5 bases, the J end lost 12 bases, and 14 bases lay between the germline ends. CDR3 length equals 12 residues. The CDR3 loop reads CASSTTGNPQFF. The CDR3 nucleotides are TGTGCCAGCAGTACAACGGGAAACCCGCAGTTCTTC.

The rearrangement joins TRBV27 to TRBJ1-2; no clear D. The CDR3 covers 14 residues. V shed 2 bases and J shed 5 bases, with 12 bases lying between them. Per the germline V gene, CDR1 is MNHEY and CDR2 is SMNVEV (reference sequence). Written as DNA, the CDR3 is TGTGCCAGCAGTTTACGAGGGATCGAGTATGGCTACACCTTC. Its translation: CASSLRGIEYGYTF.

This clone has a handful of counts. Other DNA sequences from this sample encode an identical CDR3 as well. This chain connects TRBV18 to TRBJ1-1, with no clear D. The length of the CDR3 is 14 residues. Germline CDR1 reads KGHSH; CDR2 reads LQKENI. The V and J ends lost 0 bases and 1 base respectively, with 6 bases between them. CDR3 residues: CASSPPGGNTEAFF. DNA for the CDR3: TGTGCCAGCTCACCACCAGGTGGGAACACTGAAGCTTTCTTT.

The chain recombines TRBV6-5 with TRBJ1-4, with 9 bases matching TRBD1. The V gene end was trimmed by 2 bases and the J gene end by 6 bases; junction bases not matched to a gene: 7. The V gene's germline CDR1 is MNHEY and CDR2 SVGAGI. This CDR3 has 16 residues. The CDR3 spells CASSYQGQGGDEKLFF. CDR3 DNA: TGTGCCAGCAGTTACCAGGGACAGGGAGGGGATGAAAAACTGTTTTTT.

The CDR3, as DNA: TGTGCCAGCAGCCAACAGAGTCTCAAAAACATTCAGTACTTC. Encoded protein: CASSQQSLKNIQYF. The chain employs TRBV7-2 and TRBJ2-4, with D hard to call. The CDR3 length is 14 residues. V was shortened by 5 bases and J by 3 bases, with 11 bases between the two germline ends. CDR1 is SGHTA, CDR2 FQGNSA, per germline.

The chain's CDR3 is CASSMGTLNNEKLFF. DNA for the CDR3: TGTGCCAGTAGTATGGGTACTCTTAATAATGAAAAACTGTTTTTT. The chain has TRBV19 and TRBJ1-4, with D hard to call. V lost 3 bases, J lost 4 bases, and 12 bases lay in between. Germline V gene data show CDR1 as LNHDA and CDR2 as SQIVND (reference sequence). The CDR3 consists of 15 residues.

This sequence joins TRBV2 and TRBJ2-2, with no clear D. The CDR3 has 14 amino acids. Germline V gene data show CDR1 as SNHLY and CDR2 as FYNNEI. V was shortened by 7 bases and J by 1 base, with 10 bases between the two germline ends. In nucleotides, the CDR3 is TGTGCCAGCACGAAGTGGGGGAACACCGGGGAGCTGTTTTTT. It encodes CASTKWGNTGELFF.

Remarks on this clone: This sample also contains other DNA sequences that code for the same CDR3. The rearrangement joins TRBV30 to TRBJ1-1; a weak D match, TRBD1 (5 bases). The germline V gene has CDR1 GTSNPN and CDR2 SVGIG (reference sequence). CDR3 size: 11 residues. Between the trimmed V and J ends, which lost 3 bases and 3 bases, there was a span of 5 bases. The CDR3 DNA reads TGTGCCTGGAGAGGGGACACTGAAGCTTTCTTT. Amino acids: CAWRGDTEAFF. Full variable domain (missing parts from reference TRBV30 and TRBJ1-1): SQTIHQWPATLVQPVGSPLSLECTVEGTSNPNLYWYRQAAGRGLQLLFYSVGIGQISSEVPQNLSASRPQDRQFILSSKKLLLSDSGFYLCAWRGDTEAFFGQGTRLTVV.

For this clone: Other DNA sequences in this specimen translate into the identical CDR3. This chain connects TRBV7-9 to TRBJ1-5; D uncertain. This CDR3 is 13 amino acids long. The germline V gene has CDR1 SEHNR and CDR2 FQNEAQ (reference sequence). With 1 base removed from V and 6 bases from J, the gap between germline ends came to 7 bases. CDR3 sequence (DNA): TGTGCCAGCAGCTTAGAAGGCGTTCAGCCCCAGCATTTT. Amino acid sequence: CASSLEGVQPQHF.

This rearrangement joins TRBV2 to TRBJ2-7; TRBD2 is a possible D gene (6 bases). Germline CDR1 and CDR2: SNHLY and FYNNEI. There are 13 residues in the CDR3. Trimming left V 7 bases short and J 6 bases short, with 16 bases between. As DNA, the CDR3 is TGTGCCAGCACATCGGGGGTACTAAGCGAGCAGTACTTC. It encodes CASTSGVLSEQYF.

V usage is TRBV28 and J usage is TRBJ2-7; the D gene is possibly TRBD1 (5 bases). V was pared by 1 base and J by 3 bases, with 13 bases between. CDR1 is MDHEN, CDR2 SYDVKM, per germline. The CDR3 covers 15 residues. CDR3 residues: CASSLFPGSRYEQYF. DNA of the CDR3: TGTGCCAGCAGTTTATTTCCAGGGTCTCGCTACGAGCAGTACTTC.

Regarding this clone: Its ends do not fully match the called genes, so a read error is possible. The chain uses TRBV29-1 and TRBJ2-5, with unresolved D. Germline lookup yields CDR1 SQVTM and CDR2 ANQGSEA. This CDR3 spans 13 amino acids. In nucleotides, the CDR3 is TGCAGCGTTGAAGATGAGGCAAGAGAGGCCCAGTACTTC. Translation gives CSVEDEAREAQYF.

This clone appeared a single time. This chain joins TRBV6-1 and TRBJ1-3; D is unclear. V was shortened by 6 bases and J by 4 bases, with 16 bases between the two germline ends. This CDR3 has 15 residues. Looked up from germline, CDR1 is MNHNS and CDR2 is SASEGT. The CDR3 sequence: CASRNLPGSGNTIYF. The CDR3 DNA reads as TGTGCCAGCAGAAACCTACCGGGTTCCGGAAACACCATATATTTT.

The genes are TRBV11-2 and TRBJ2-7; D call uncertain. Trimming removed 1 base from V and 3 bases from J, with 10 bases in between. Germline values: CDR1 SGHAT, CDR2 FQNNGV. This CDR3 is built from 14 residues. The CDR3 sequence: CASSLGRTHYEQYF. CDR3 DNA: TGTGCCAGCAGCTTAGGGCGGACCCACTACGAGCAGTACTTC.

The V and J genes are TRBV2 and TRBJ2-3; no clear D. This CDR3 spans 14 amino acids. CDR1 is SNHLY, CDR2 FYNNEI, per germline. Deletions cut 3 bases from V and 5 bases from J, with 12 bases between. The CDR3 coding sequence is TGTGCCAGCAGTGAGAGGTCAGGAAGAGATACGCAGTATTTT. Residues: CASSERSGRDTQYF.

The CDR3 DNA reads TGCGCCAGCAGCCAAATGGGGGCGGCGGACACTGAAGCTTTCTTT. Protein: CASSQMGAADTEAFF. The genes are TRBV4-1 and TRBJ1-1; D might be TRBD1 (6 bases). CDR1 and CDR2 from the germline V gene are MGHRA and YSYEKL. This CDR3 is 15 amino acids long. V was shortened by 2 bases and J by 3 bases, with 13 bases between the two germline ends.

CDR3: CASSRLAGNEQFF. In DNA, the CDR3 is TGTGCCAGCAGTCGACTAGCGGGGAATGAGCAGTTCTTC. The rearrangement joins TRBV21-1 to TRBJ2-1; no check of the table's D call, TRBD2, against the DNA was made. TRBV21-1 represents a pseudogene. CDR3 length: 13 residues.

The gene calls are TRBV30 and TRBJ2-5; D possibly corresponds to TRBD1 (5 bases). The CDR3 runs 15 residues. Germline values: CDR1 GTSNPN, CDR2 SVGIG (reference sequence). V dropped 2 bases and J dropped 1 base, with 14 bases sitting between them. CDR3 nucleotides: TGTGCCTGGAGTCCCTCCGACAGCCTCCAAGAGACCCAGTACTTC. Translation gives CAWSPSDSLQETQYF.

The V and J genes are TRBV7-6 and TRBJ2-1; D is undetermined. This CDR3 has 15 amino acids. Germline CDR1 SGHVS, CDR2 FNYEAQ. V lost 5 bases to trimming and J lost 2 bases, with 13 bases between them. The CDR3 DNA reads as TGTGCCAGCAGCCAAACTCTTGAACCCTACAATGAGCAGTTCTTC. As protein: CASSQTLEPYNEQFF.

The chain couples TRBV28 to TRBJ2-3; D uncertain. Germline V gives CDR1 MDHEN, CDR2 SYDVKM. This CDR3 is 12 amino acids long. The V gene lost 8 bases and the J gene lost 5 bases, with 11 bases spanning the gap. CDR3 sequence: CASLKTGDTQYF. Here the CDR3 DNA reads TGTGCCAGCCTGAAAACGGGAGATACGCAGTATTTT.

The chain links TRBV5-1 to TRBJ1-2; weak D call: TRBD1 (5 bases). CDR3 size: 14 residues. V lost 5 bases, J lost 4 bases, and 15 bases lay in between. The germline V gene has CDR1 SGHRS and CDR2 YFSETQ. This CDR3 is CASRGTQFGYGYTF. DNA of the CDR3: TGCGCCAGCAGAGGGACCCAATTCGGCTATGGCTACACCTTC.